This T cell receptor beta chain emerged from a study of beta chain features in type 1 diabetes. The CDR3 contains 13 residues. The germline V and J ends were trimmed by 2 bases and 1 base, with 6 bases remaining between them. The germline V gene encodes CDR1 SGHRS and CDR2 YFSETQ. What was sequenced were expressed TCRB transcripts, since all of the isolated RNA had been reverse transcribed. Here immunoSEQ multiplex PCR was the method, and the copy in TCRdb shows in-frame clones only, minus some. In the table there are about 99,000 clones, approximately 30% of which are singletons. Notes on this clone: Its matching antigen is unknown.

Study results and caveats: PCR might preferentially amplify shorter templates, equally in patients and controls. Within the patient group, naive, central memory and Treg TCRB repertoires appeared more similar to each other than within healthy donors. A moderate, significant TCRB CDR3 shortening appeared in type 1 diabetes across four CD4+ subsets.

The V and J genes are TRBV5-1 and TRBJ1-1; unclear D gene. Material: central memory CD4+ T cells from blood. The TCR was taken from a woman between 18 and 29 years old with type 1 diabetes. CDR3 sequence (DNA): TGCGCCAGCAGCTTCGACAAGAACACTGAAGCTTTCTTT. Its translation is CASSFDKNTEAFF. Together with reference TRBV5-1 and TRBJ1-1, the CDR3 gives the full variable domain: KAGVTQTPRYLIKTRGQQVTLSCSPISGHRSVSWYQQTPGQGLQFLFEYFSETQRNKGNFPGRFSGRQFSNSRSEMNVSTLELGDSALYLCASSFDKNTEAFFGQGTRLTVV.